This entry describes one T cell receptor beta chain. TCRdb's table, derived via immunoSEQ multiplex PCR, lists solely in-frame clones and lacks some. The sample carries approximately 200,000 clones, approximately 78% recorded once. The sample originates from a study of blood T cell repertoires in COVID-19. Looking at the study overall: T cells, B-cell-depleted T cells, or PBMCs supplied cDNA or gDNA.

Input material: PBMCs or T cells enriched from blood (not recorded which). This sequence originates from a man aged 40-49 years who had recovered from COVID-19.

The CDR3, as DNA: TGTGCCAGTCGACTAGCGGGAGCTGGCGGGGAGCTGTTTTTT. This translates into CASRLAGAGGELFF. The rearrangement links TRBV6-5 to TRBJ2-2; 12 nucleotides match TRBD2. In germline, CDR1 is MNHEY, CDR2 SVGAGI. Trimming removed 9 bases from V and 7 bases from J; junction bases left unmatched: 6. The CDR3 spans 14 residues.